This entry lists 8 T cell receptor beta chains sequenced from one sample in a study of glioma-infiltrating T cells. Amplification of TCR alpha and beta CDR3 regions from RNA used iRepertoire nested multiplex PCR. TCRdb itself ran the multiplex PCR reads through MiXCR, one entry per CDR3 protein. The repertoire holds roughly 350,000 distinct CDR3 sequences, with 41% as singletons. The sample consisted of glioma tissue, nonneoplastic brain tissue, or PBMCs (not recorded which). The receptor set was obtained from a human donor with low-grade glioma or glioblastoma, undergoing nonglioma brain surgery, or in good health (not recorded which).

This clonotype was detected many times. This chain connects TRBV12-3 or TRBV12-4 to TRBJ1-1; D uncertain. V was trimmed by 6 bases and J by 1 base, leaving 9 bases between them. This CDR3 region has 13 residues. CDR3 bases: TGTGCCAGCAGCCGCGGATCGAACACTGAAGCTTTCTTT. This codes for CASSRGSNTEAFF.

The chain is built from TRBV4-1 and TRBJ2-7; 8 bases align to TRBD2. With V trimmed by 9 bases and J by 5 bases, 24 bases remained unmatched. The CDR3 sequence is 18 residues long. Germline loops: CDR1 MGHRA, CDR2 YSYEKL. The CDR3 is CASAPRQVGPAGANEQYF. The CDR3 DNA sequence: TGCGCCAGTGCCCCCAGACAGGTAGGACCAGCGGGAGCCAACGAGCAGTACTTC.

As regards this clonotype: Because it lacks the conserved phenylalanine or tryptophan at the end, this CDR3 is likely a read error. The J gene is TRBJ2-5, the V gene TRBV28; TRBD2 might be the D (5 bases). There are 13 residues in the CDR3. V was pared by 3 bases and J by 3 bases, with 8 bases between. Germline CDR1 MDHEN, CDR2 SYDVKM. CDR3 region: CASSLVGKETQYL. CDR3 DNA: TGTGCCAGCAGTTTGGTCGGGAAAGAGACCCAGTACCTC.

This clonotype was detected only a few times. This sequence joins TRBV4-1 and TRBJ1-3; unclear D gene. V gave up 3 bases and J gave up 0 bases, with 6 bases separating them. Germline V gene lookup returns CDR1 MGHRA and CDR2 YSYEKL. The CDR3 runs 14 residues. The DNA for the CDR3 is TGCGCCAGCAGCCAGGCGGACTCTGGAAACACCATATATTTT. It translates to CASSQADSGNTIYF.

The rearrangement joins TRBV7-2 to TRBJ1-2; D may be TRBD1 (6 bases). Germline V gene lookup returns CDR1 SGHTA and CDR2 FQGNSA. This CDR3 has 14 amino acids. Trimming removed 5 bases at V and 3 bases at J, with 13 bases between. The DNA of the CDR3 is TGTGCCAGCAGCCCTGGCAGGGGCGACTATGGCTACACCTTC. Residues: CASSPGRGDYGYTF.

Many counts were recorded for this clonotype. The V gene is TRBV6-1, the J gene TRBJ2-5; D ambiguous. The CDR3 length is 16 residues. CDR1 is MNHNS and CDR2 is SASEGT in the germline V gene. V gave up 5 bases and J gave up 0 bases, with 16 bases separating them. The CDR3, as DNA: TGTGCCAGCAGTACCCCCTCTCAGATGTACCAAGAGACCCAGTACTTC. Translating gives CASSTPSQMYQETQYF.

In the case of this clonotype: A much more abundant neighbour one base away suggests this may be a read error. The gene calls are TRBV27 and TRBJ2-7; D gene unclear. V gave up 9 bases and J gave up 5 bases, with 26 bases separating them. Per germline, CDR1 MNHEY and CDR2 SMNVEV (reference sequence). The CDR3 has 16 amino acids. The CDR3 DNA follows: TGTGCCAGAAGCCACGCCTACCAAGAGAGTCCGGACGAGCAGTACTTC. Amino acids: CARSHAYQESPDEQYF.

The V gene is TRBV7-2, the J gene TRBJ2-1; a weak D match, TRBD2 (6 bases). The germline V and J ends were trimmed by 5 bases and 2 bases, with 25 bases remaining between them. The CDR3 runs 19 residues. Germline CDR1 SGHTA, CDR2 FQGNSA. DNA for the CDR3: TGTGCCAGCAGCCCCCCGCATAGCGGCCCTATGGGCGCCTACAATGAGCAGTTCTTC. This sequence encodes CASSPPHSGPMGAYNEQFF.